This T cell receptor (beta chain) was documented in a study of T-cell memory formation after mild COVID-19. TCRdb fed the 5' RACE reads into MiXCR, producing one record per CDR3 protein. The sample includes 470,000 or so distinct CDR3 sequences, about a sixth of them seen just once. Worth noting for this clonotype: Its antigen is not identified.

The ends were cut back, 0 bases at V and 0 bases at J, with 9 bases in the middle. Germline V CDR1 and CDR2: LGHNA, YNFKEQ. This CDR3 region has 16 residues. General study findings and limits: Nothing confirmed that second-wave clones peaking on day 37 were specific for SARS-CoV-2.

The sequenced material came from PBMCs or a T cell subset sorted from them (not recorded which). The chain couples TRBV4-2 to TRBJ1-5; no clear D gene. This receptor was taken from a man aged 18 to 30 who had mild COVID-19 (a few samples of this study predate the infection). Cell type and time point are not known. The DNA of the CDR3 is TGTGCCAGCAGCCAAGAGGCGGGGAATAGCAATCAGCCCCAGCATTTT. Its protein is CASSQEAGNSNQPQHF.